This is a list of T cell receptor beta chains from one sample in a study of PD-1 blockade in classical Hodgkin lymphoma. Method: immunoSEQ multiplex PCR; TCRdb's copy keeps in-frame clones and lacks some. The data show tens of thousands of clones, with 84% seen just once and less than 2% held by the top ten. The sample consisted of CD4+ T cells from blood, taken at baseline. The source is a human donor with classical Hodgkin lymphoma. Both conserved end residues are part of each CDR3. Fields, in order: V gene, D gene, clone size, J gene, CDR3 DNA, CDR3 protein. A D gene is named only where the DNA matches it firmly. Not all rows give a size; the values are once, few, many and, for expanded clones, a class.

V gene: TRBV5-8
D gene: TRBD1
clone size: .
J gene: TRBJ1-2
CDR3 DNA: TGTGCCAGCAGCCGAGGATACAGGGGAGTAGATGGCTACACCTTC
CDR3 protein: CASSRGYRGVDGYTF

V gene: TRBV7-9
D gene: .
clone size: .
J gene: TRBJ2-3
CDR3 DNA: TGTGCCAGCAGTTCCGGACAGCCTAAACCGGATACGCAGTATTTT
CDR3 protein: CASSSGQPKPDTQYF

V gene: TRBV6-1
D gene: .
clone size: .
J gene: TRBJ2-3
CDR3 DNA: TGTGCCAGCTCACAAAGGGAAACAGATACGCAGTATTTT
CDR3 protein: CASSQRETDTQYF

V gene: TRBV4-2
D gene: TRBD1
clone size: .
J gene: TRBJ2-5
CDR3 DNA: TGTGCCAGCAGCCAGTTAGGACAGGTGGAAGAGACCCAGTACTTC
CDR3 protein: CASSQLGQVEETQYF

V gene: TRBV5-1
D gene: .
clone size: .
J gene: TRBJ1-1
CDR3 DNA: TGCGCCAGCAGCTCACAGAGTTGGAACACTGAAGCTTTCTTT
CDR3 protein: CASSSQSWNTEAFF

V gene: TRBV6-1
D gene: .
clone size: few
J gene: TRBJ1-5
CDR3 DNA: TGTGCCAGCAGTGATACCCGTAGGCATTTT
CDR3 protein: CASSDTRRHF

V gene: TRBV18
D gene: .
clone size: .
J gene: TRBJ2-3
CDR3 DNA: TGTGCCAGCTCACCAGGGGCGGGGTTCACAGATACGCAGTATTTT
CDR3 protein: CASSPGAGFTDTQYF

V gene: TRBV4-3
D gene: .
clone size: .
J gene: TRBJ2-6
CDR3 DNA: TGCGCCAGCAGCCTTGGGACGCCCCTAGAGGCCAACGTCCTGACTTTC
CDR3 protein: CASSLGTPLEANVLTF

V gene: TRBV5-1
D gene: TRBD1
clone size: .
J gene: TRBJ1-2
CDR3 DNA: TGCGCCAGCAGCCCGGGACAGGACTACTTTGGCTACACCTTC
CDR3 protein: CASSPGQDYFGYTF

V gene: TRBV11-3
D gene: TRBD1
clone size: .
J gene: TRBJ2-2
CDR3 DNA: TGTGCCAGCAGCCATGAACAGGGGGCCTTCACCGGGGAGCTGTTTTTT
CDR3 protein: CASSHEQGAFTGELFF

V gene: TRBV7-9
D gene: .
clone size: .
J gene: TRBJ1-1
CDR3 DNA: TGTGCCAGCAGCTTAGAGGGGGTGGGGACTGAAGCTTTCTTT
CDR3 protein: CASSLEGVGTEAFF

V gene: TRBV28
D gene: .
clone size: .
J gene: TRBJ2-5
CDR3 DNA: TGTGCCAGCAGTCTACCGGGCGGGGCGGAGACCCAGTACTTC
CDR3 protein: CASSLPGGAETQYF

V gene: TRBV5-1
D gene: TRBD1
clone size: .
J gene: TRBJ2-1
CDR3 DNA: TGCGCCAGCAGCTCCGGACAGGTAGCCTACAATGAGCAGTTCTTC
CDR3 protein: CASSSGQVAYNEQFF

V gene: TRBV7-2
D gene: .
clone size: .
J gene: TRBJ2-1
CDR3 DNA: TGTGCCAGCAGCTTATCCTGGGACTTCGCTAATGAGCAGTTCTTC
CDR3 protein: CASSLSWDFANEQFF

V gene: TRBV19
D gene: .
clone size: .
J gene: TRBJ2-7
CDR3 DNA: TGTGCCAGTAGTCCTGGAGACATCTCCTACGAGCAGTACTTC
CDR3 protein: CASSPGDISYEQYF

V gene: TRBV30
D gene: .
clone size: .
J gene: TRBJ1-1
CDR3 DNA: TGTGCCTGGAGTGCCCAGAAGAACACTGAAGCTTTCTTT
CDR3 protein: CAWSAQKNTEAFF

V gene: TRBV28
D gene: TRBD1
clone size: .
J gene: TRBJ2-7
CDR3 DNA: TGTGCCAGCAGTTTAAGTGTCGGGCAGGGGGCATACGAGCAGTACTTC
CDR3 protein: CASSLSVGQGAYEQYF

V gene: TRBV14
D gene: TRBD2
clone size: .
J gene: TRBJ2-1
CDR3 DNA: TGTGCCAGCAGCCAAGTGGGGACTAGCGTTCGCCATGAGCAGTTCTTC
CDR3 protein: CASSQVGTSVRHEQFF

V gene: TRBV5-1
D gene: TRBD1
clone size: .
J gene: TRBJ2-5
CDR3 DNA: TGCGCCAGCAGCTTGGCCGGACAGGGGGCTAGAGAGACCCAGTACTTC
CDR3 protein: CASSLAGQGARETQYF

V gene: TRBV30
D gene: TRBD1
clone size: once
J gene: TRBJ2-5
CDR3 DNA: TGTGCCTGGAGCAGACAGGGGGAGGACCAGTACTTC
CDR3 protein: CAWSRQGEDQYF

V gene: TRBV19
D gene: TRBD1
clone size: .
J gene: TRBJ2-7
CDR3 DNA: TGTGCCAGTAGATTCACAGGGGGCTCCTACGAGCAGTACTTC
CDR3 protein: CASRFTGGSYEQYF

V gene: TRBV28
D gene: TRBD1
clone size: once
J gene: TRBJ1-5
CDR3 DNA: TGTGCCAGCAGTGGGACAGGGGGCAATCAGCCCCAGCATTTT
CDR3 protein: CASSGTGGNQPQHF

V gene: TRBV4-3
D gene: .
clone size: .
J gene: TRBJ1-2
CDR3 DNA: TGCGCCAGCAGCCAAGATCCCCGCAGGGGTAACTATGGCTACACCTTC
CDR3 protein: CASSQDPRRGNYGYTF

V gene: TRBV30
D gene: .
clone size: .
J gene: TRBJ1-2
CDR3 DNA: TGTGCCTGGGCTGGGGGCAACTATGGCTACACCTTC
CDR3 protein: CAWAGGNYGYTF

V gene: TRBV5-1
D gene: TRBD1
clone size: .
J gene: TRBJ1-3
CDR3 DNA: TGCGCCAGCAGCTTGGGCCATACCGGGACAGGGGGCTTAAGCTCTGGAAACACCATATATTTT
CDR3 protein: CASSLGHTGTGGLSSGNTIYF

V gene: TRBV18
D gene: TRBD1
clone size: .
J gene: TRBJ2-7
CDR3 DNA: TGTGCCAGCTCACCTGGGACAGGGGTTGGTTACGAGCAGTACTTC
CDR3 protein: CASSPGTGVGYEQYF

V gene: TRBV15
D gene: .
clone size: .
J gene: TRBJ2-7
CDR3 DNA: TGTGCCACCAGCAGAGTCGGCCTCGAGGGGGACGAGCAGTACTTC
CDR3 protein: CATSRVGLEGDEQYF

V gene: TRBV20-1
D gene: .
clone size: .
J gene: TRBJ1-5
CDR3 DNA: TGCAGTGCTGGAGATCAGCCCCAGCATTTT
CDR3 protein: CSAGDQPQHF

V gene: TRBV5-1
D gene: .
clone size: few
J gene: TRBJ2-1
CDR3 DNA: TGCGCCAGCAGCGCCGGGACCACCAATGAGCAGTTCTTC
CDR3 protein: CASSAGTTNEQFF

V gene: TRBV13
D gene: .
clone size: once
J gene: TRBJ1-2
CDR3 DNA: TGTGCCAGCAGCCCAAGTCCAGATGGCTACACCTTC
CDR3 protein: CASSPSPDGYTF

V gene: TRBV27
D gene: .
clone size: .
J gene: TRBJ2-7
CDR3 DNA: TGTGCCAGCAGGTACCTAGGGAGCTCCTACGAGCAGTACTTC
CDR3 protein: CASRYLGSSYEQYF

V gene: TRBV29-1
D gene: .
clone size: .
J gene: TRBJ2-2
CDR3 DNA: TGCAGCGTTGGTGGCAGGGGTCACACCGGGGAGCTGTTTTTT
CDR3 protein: CSVGGRGHTGELFF

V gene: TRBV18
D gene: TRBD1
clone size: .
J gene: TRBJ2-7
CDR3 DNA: TGTGCCAGCTCACCACCGGGTCAGGGGGCCCACGAGCAGTACTTC
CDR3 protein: CASSPPGQGAHEQYF

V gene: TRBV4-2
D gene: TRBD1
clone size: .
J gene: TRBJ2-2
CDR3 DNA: TGTGCCAGCAGCCAAGGACAGGGCTCGGGAACCGGGGAGCTGTTTTTT
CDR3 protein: CASSQGQGSGTGELFF

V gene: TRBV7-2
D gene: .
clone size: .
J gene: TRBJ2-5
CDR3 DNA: TGTGCCAGCAGCCCCGGCCCCGGAGGGACCCAGTACTTC
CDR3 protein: CASSPGPGGTQYF

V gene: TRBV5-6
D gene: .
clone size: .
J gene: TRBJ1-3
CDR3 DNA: TGTGCCAGCAGCTTGGAAGGGGGACACTCTGGAAACACCATATATTTT
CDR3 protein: CASSLEGGHSGNTIYF

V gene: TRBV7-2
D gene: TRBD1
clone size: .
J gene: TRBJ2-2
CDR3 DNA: TGTGCCAGCAGCTCCCGGACAGGGAACGGGGAGCTGTTTTTT
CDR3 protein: CASSSRTGNGELFF

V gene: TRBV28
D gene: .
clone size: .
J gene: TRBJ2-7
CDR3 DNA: TGTGCCAGCATGGGGGCACGCGAGCAGTACTTC
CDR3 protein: CASMGAREQYF

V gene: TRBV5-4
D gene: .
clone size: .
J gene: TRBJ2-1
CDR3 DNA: TGTGCCAGCGGGGCAGAACCCTACAATGAGCAGTTCTTC
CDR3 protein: CASGAEPYNEQFF

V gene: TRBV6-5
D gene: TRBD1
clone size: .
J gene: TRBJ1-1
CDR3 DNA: TGTGCCAGCAGTCGACAGGGACAAGGGAACACTGAAGCTTTCTTT
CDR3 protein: CASSRQGQGNTEAFF

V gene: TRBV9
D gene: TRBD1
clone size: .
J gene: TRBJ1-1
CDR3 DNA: TGTGCCAGCAGCGTAGAGGGACAGGGCTTCACTGAAGCTTTCTTT
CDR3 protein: CASSVEGQGFTEAFF

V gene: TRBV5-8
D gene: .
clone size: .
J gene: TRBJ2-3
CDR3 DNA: TGTGCCAGCAGCTTAGGCAGGGACACCACAGATACGCAGTATTTT
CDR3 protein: CASSLGRDTTDTQYF

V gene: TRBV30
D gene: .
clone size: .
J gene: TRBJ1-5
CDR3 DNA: TGTGCCTGGAGAAATACCCGGGACAAACCTTATCAGCCCCAGCATTTT
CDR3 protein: CAWRNTRDKPYQPQHF

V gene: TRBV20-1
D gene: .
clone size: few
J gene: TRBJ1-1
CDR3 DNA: TGCAGTGCCCCGGATTTCACTGAAGCTTTCTTT
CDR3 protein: CSAPDFTEAFF

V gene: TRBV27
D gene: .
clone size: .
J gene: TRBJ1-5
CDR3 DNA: TGTGCCAGCACCACGGGGCGGAACAATCAGCCCCAGCATTTT
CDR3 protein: CASTTGRNNQPQHF

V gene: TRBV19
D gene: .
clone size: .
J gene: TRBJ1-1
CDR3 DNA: TGTGCCAGTAGTATATTCGGGACGGGCACTGAAGCTTTCTTT
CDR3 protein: CASSIFGTGTEAFF

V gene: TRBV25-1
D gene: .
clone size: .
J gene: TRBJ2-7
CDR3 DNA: TGTGCCAGCAGTGATAACAGGTTAAACTACGAGCAGTACTTC
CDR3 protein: CASSDNRLNYEQYF

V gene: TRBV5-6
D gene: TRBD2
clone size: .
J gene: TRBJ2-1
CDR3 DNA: TGTGCCAGCAGCCCTAGCGGGGGGTATTACAATGAGCAGTTCTTC
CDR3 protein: CASSPSGGYYNEQFF